The rows below give T cell receptor beta chains drawn from one sample of a study of blood T cell repertoires in COVID-19. This table comes from immunoSEQ multiplex PCR, and its TCRdb copy is limited to in-frame clones, with some not included. This sample yields roughly 400,000 clones, of which roughly 92% are seen a single time; roughly 0.9% belongs to the top ten. Input material: PBMCs or T cells enriched from blood (not recorded which). Every receptor here comes from a middle-aged woman who had been exposed to COVID-19. The CDR3 runs from the conserved cysteine through the conserved F or W. Fields, in order: J gene, clone size, D gene, V gene, CDR3 DNA, CDR3 protein. D genes are given only for firm matches. For some rows the clone size is stated as once, few or many, or as a class when expanded; others skip it.

j_call: TRBJ2-1
clone_size: NA
d_call: TRBD2
v_call: TRBV5-1
cdr3_nt: TGCGCCAGCAGCTTGGGACTAGCGGGGTTGAATGAGCAGTTCTTC
cdr3_aa: CASSLGLAGLNEQFF

j_call: TRBJ2-7
clone_size: few
d_call: NA
v_call: TRBV10-2
cdr3_nt: TGCGCCAGCACGAACTCAAATTCGGGGGAGCAGTACTTC
cdr3_aa: CASTNSNSGEQYF

j_call: TRBJ1-1
clone_size: few
d_call: TRBD1
v_call: TRBV19
cdr3_nt: TGTGCCAGTTTCAGCGGGGACAGGATGAACACTGAAGCTTTCTTT
cdr3_aa: CASFSGDRMNTEAFF

j_call: TRBJ1-2
clone_size: NA
d_call: TRBD1
v_call: TRBV9
cdr3_nt: TGTGCCAGCAGCGGAAGCACAGGGGGGACCTATGGCTACACCTTC
cdr3_aa: CASSGSTGGTYGYTF

j_call: TRBJ2-1
clone_size: NA
d_call: NA
v_call: TRBV19
cdr3_nt: TGTGCCAGTAGTACCCAGGGAAACTCCTACAATGAGCAGTTCTTC
cdr3_aa: CASSTQGNSYNEQFF

j_call: TRBJ1-1
clone_size: NA
d_call: NA
v_call: TRBV29-1
cdr3_nt: TGCAGCGTTGATCTGTCTGAAGCTTTCTTT
cdr3_aa: CSVDLSEAFF

j_call: TRBJ1-4
clone_size: NA
d_call: TRBD1
v_call: TRBV6-5
cdr3_nt: TGTGCCAGCAGACGAGGGACAGCTAAAGAAAAACTGTTTTTT
cdr3_aa: CASRRGTAKEKLFF

j_call: TRBJ2-7
clone_size: NA
d_call: TRBD1
v_call: TRBV10-3
cdr3_nt: TGTGCCATCAGCGCCCTGGACAGGAGGTCCTACGAGCAGTACTTC
cdr3_aa: CAISALDRRSYEQYF

j_call: TRBJ1-2
clone_size: NA
d_call: TRBD1
v_call: TRBV5-8
cdr3_nt: TGTGCCAGCAGCTCGACAGGGGCCTATGGCTACACCTTC
cdr3_aa: CASSSTGAYGYTF

j_call: TRBJ1-2
clone_size: NA
d_call: NA
v_call: TRBV7-6
cdr3_nt: TGTGCCAGCAGCCTAGGGGCTCAAGCTAACTATGGCTACACCTTC
cdr3_aa: CASSLGAQANYGYTF

j_call: TRBJ2-3
clone_size: NA
d_call: TRBD2
v_call: TRBV4-1
cdr3_nt: TGCGCCAGCAGCCAACTGTCTCGGGGGGGAGGCACAGATACGCAGTATTTT
cdr3_aa: CASSQLSRGGGTDTQYF

j_call: TRBJ1-3
clone_size: NA
d_call: NA
v_call: TRBV19
cdr3_nt: TGTGCCAGTAGGAAGGACAGTCAGGGTGGAAACACCATATATTTT
cdr3_aa: CASRKDSQGGNTIYF

j_call: TRBJ2-1
clone_size: NA
d_call: TRBD1
v_call: TRBV29-1
cdr3_nt: TGCAGCGGTATCGGGACAGTCAATGAGCAGTTCTTC
cdr3_aa: CSGIGTVNEQFF

j_call: TRBJ2-2
clone_size: NA
d_call: TRBD2
v_call: TRBV6-4
cdr3_nt: TGTGCCAGCAGTGTTAGCGGGAAAGAAACCGGGGAGCTGTTTTTT
cdr3_aa: CASSVSGKETGELFF

j_call: TRBJ1-2
clone_size: once
d_call: NA
v_call: TRBV19
cdr3_nt: TGTGCCAGTAGTATAACAGGGATTTCTAACTATGGCTACACCTTC
cdr3_aa: CASSITGISNYGYTF

j_call: TRBJ1-5
clone_size: few
d_call: NA
v_call: TRBV6-6
cdr3_nt: TGTGCCAGCAGCCTCGGGGAGCAGCCCCAGCATTTT
cdr3_aa: CASSLGEQPQHF

j_call: TRBJ1-1
clone_size: NA
d_call: TRBD1
v_call: TRBV7-8
cdr3_nt: TGTGCCAGCAGCACGAGCGGGCCTGACAGGGACACTGAAGCTTTCTTT
cdr3_aa: CASSTSGPDRDTEAFF

j_call: TRBJ1-1
clone_size: NA
d_call: TRBD1
v_call: TRBV18
cdr3_nt: TGTGCCAGCTCGCAGGGACAGCGCCAATTGAACACTGAAGCTTTCTTT
cdr3_aa: CASSQGQRQLNTEAFF

j_call: TRBJ1-6
clone_size: few
d_call: TRBD1
v_call: TRBV3-1/TRBV3-2
cdr3_nt: TGTGCCAGCAGCCAAGACAGGGGGACACCCCTCCACTTT
cdr3_aa: CASSQDRGTPLHF

j_call: TRBJ2-1
clone_size: once
d_call: NA
v_call: TRBV19
cdr3_nt: TGTGCCAGTAGTCTTATCCCCGGACAGGGAGGGTGGGATGAGCAGTTCTTC
cdr3_aa: CASSLIPGQGGWDEQFF

j_call: TRBJ1-5
clone_size: NA
d_call: NA
v_call: TRBV5-8
cdr3_nt: TGTGCCAGCAGCTTGATAAGCGACAGATTTAGCAATCAGCCCCAGCATTTT
cdr3_aa: CASSLISDRFSNQPQHF

j_call: TRBJ2-3
clone_size: NA
d_call: TRBD2
v_call: TRBV5-1
cdr3_nt: TGCGCCAGCAGCTTGGTAGCGGGGAGGACAGATACGCAGTATTTT
cdr3_aa: CASSLVAGRTDTQYF

j_call: TRBJ1-2
clone_size: NA
d_call: NA
v_call: TRBV29-1
cdr3_nt: TGCAGCTCCCTGCGGGGAGATGGCGACTATGGCTACACCTTC
cdr3_aa: CSSLRGDGDYGYTF

j_call: TRBJ2-7
clone_size: NA
d_call: NA
v_call: TRBV6-5
cdr3_nt: TGTGCCAGCAACACTAAACCGACAGGAAGCTACGAGCAGTACTTC
cdr3_aa: CASNTKPTGSYEQYF

j_call: TRBJ2-5
clone_size: NA
d_call: TRBD1
v_call: TRBV5-1
cdr3_nt: TGCGCCAGCGGTCTTAAGACAGGGCAAAGGGAAGAGACCCAGTACTTC
cdr3_aa: CASGLKTGQREETQYF

j_call: TRBJ2-7
clone_size: NA
d_call: NA
v_call: TRBV4-3
cdr3_nt: TGCGCCAGCAGCCAAGCAGAGGCCTACGAGCAGTACTTC
cdr3_aa: CASSQAEAYEQYF

j_call: TRBJ2-1
clone_size: NA
d_call: NA
v_call: TRBV29-1
cdr3_nt: TGCAGCGTTGAGAGGCAGGGTCACTACAATGAGCAGTTCTTC
cdr3_aa: CSVERQGHYNEQFF

j_call: TRBJ1-5
clone_size: NA
d_call: TRBD1
v_call: TRBV19
cdr3_nt: TGTGCCAGTAGTATACAGGGGGGAGATCAGCCCCAGCATTTT
cdr3_aa: CASSIQGGDQPQHF

j_call: TRBJ2-3
clone_size: NA
d_call: TRBD2
v_call: TRBV24-1
cdr3_nt: TGTGCCACCAGTGACCGTAGCGGGGGGTCCATGGATACGCAGTATTTT
cdr3_aa: CATSDRSGGSMDTQYF

j_call: TRBJ2-7
clone_size: NA
d_call: TRBD2
v_call: TRBV3-1/TRBV3-2
cdr3_nt: TGTGCCAGCAGCCAAGGGATCAGGCCCGGGACTAGCGGGAGGGCCAGGATCTACGAGCAGTACTTC
cdr3_aa: CASSQGIRPGTSGRARIYEQYF

j_call: TRBJ1-1
clone_size: NA
d_call: NA
v_call: TRBV6-1
cdr3_nt: TGTGCCAGCAGTGAGGGGGGGCCAGGAAACACTGAAGCTTTCTTT
cdr3_aa: CASSEGGPGNTEAFF

j_call: TRBJ1-5
clone_size: NA
d_call: NA
v_call: TRBV19
cdr3_nt: TGTGCCAGTAGGGGTAGGTCTAGCCAGCCCCAGCATTTT
cdr3_aa: CASRGRSSQPQHF

j_call: TRBJ2-3
clone_size: NA
d_call: NA
v_call: TRBV27
cdr3_nt: TGTGCCAGCAGTTTCAGGGAGGCCACAGATACGCAGTATTTT
cdr3_aa: CASSFREATDTQYF

j_call: TRBJ2-2
clone_size: NA
d_call: TRBD2
v_call: TRBV19
cdr3_nt: TGTGCCAGTACTAGCGGGAGGGAAGCGAACACCGGGGAGCTGTTTTTT
cdr3_aa: CASTSGREANTGELFF

j_call: TRBJ1-5
clone_size: NA
d_call: TRBD1
v_call: TRBV7-2
cdr3_nt: TGTGCCAGCAGCTTAGATGCAGGGGGGAATCAGCCCCAGCATTTT
cdr3_aa: CASSLDAGGNQPQHF

j_call: TRBJ1-3
clone_size: NA
d_call: NA
v_call: TRBV4-1
cdr3_nt: TGCGCCAGCAGCCAAGCACGTAGGGGCATTATGAGCTCTGGAAACACCATATATTTT
cdr3_aa: CASSQARRGIMSSGNTIYF

j_call: TRBJ2-1
clone_size: NA
d_call: NA
v_call: TRBV5-5
cdr3_nt: TGTGCCAGCAGCTCACGCGGGGTCAGAGAGCAGTTCTTC
cdr3_aa: CASSSRGVREQFF

j_call: TRBJ1-2
clone_size: NA
d_call: TRBD1
v_call: TRBV25-1
cdr3_nt: TGTGCCAGCAGTGACGCCGGGACAGGGAGCTATGGCTACACCTTC
cdr3_aa: CASSDAGTGSYGYTF

j_call: TRBJ1-1
clone_size: NA
d_call: NA
v_call: TRBV6-5
cdr3_nt: TGTGCCAGCAGAAGAGGGGGGGAGATTGAAGCTTTCTTT
cdr3_aa: CASRRGGEIEAFF

j_call: TRBJ1-2
clone_size: NA
d_call: TRBD1
v_call: TRBV5-4
cdr3_nt: TGTGCCAGCAGCTCCGGGACAGGGGATGGCTACACCTTC
cdr3_aa: CASSSGTGDGYTF

j_call: TRBJ1-4
clone_size: NA
d_call: NA
v_call: TRBV5-8
cdr3_nt: TGTGCCAGCAGCTTTGATTGGGGGCGAGGAGCAACTAATGAAAAACTGTTTTTT
cdr3_aa: CASSFDWGRGATNEKLFF

j_call: TRBJ2-1
clone_size: once
d_call: NA
v_call: TRBV9
cdr3_nt: TGTGCCAGCAGCGTAGGGTCGGAGGCTCTTGAGCAGTTCTTC
cdr3_aa: CASSVGSEALEQFF